This T cell receptor (beta chain) comes out of a study of persistence of HIV-infected CD4 T cells. Sequencing used immunoSEQ version 4 in survey mode. Each sample used up to 1 ug genomic DNA diluted to 10 ng/uL. Profiling relied on immunoSEQ multiplex PCR, and the TCRdb table lists in-frame clones only, not all of them. The data hold 10,000 to 15,000 clones, with 65% to 75% observed a single time. Cells were stimulated with CMV-infected fibroblast lysates at roughly 10 ug/mL. CD4+ T cells upregulating both CD40 ligand and CD69 were sorted as responding cells. Donors were HIV-1-infected adults who began suppressive ART during chronic infection. This clone was counted between two and nine times. The antigen is undetermined. This TCR was recovered from an adult man with HIV who was CMV-seropositive. Material: CD4+ T cells sorted from PBMCs after approximately 19-hour stimulation, obtained from a patient who received antiretroviral therapy.

CDR3 DNA: TGCGCCAGCAGCTTGTCCCCCCTCAACTTTGGGGGCTACACCTTC. Amino acid sequence: CASSLSPLNFGGYTF. This chain uses TRBV5-1 with TRBJ1-2; D ambiguous. This CDR3 contains 15 residues. The V end was cut by 1 base, the J end by 8 bases, with 18 bases between. CDR1 and CDR2 from the germline V gene are SGHRS and YFSETQ.